The clone carrying this T cell receptor beta chain was recorded at least ten times. TCR cDNA received a 3' ligated oligonucleotide that carried a UMI. Whole-blood samples were approximately 2.6 ml of peripheral blood from healthy adult volunteers. V was pared by 3 bases and J by 5 bases, with 16 bases between. CDR1 and CDR2 (germline): MDHEN, SYDVKM. This CDR3 has 15 residues. This sample was taken from a study of naive and memory T cell subsets. Amplification of ligated cDNA took four PCR rounds with SP2 and nested alpha and beta constant primers. TCRdb passed the 5' RACE reads through MiXCR, listing each CDR3 protein once. Of 48,000 or so distinct CDR3 sequences in the sample, around 4.7% were seen once.

The V and J genes are TRBV28 and TRBJ1-2; D gene ambiguous. This receptor was identified in a female donor in good health. For the CDR3, the DNA is TGTGCCAGCAGTTTGCCGACCGAGACGGATTATGGCTACACCTTC. This encodes CASSLPTETDYGYTF.